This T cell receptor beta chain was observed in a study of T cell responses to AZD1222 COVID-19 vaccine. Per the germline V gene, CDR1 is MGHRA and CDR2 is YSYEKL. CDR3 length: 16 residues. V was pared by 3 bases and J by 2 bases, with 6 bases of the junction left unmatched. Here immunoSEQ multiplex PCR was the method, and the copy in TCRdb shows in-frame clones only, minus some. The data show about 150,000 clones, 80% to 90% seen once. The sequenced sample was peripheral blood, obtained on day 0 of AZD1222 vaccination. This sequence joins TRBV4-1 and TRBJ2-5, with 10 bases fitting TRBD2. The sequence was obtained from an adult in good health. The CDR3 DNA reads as TGCGCCAGCAGCCAGCTTGGACTAGCGGAGCAAGAGACCCAGTACTTC. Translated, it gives CASSQLGLAEQETQYF.